The 10 T cell receptor beta chains given below trace back to one sample, sequenced in a study of response to subunit inactivated influenza vaccine. TCRdb called the RT-PCR reads again in MiXCR, with one record for every CDR3 protein. Of 500,000 to 600,000 distinct CDR3 sequences listed, over 9% are singletons. These same data were also listed under a study on T cells expressing NK-cell markers. That publication notes: Libraries used 5'RACE template switching adding universal primer site and UMIs.

This material consisted of PBMCs from blood, taken on the day of vaccination. All receptors derive from a middle-aged man who received an inactivated influenza vaccine.

The rearrangement links TRBV20-1 to TRBJ1-1, with a weak D call TRBD1 (6 bases). The V and J ends lost 0 bases and 3 bases respectively, with 11 bases between them. Looked up from germline, CDR1 is DFQATT and CDR2 is SNEGSKA (reference sequence). The CDR3 runs 14 residues. CDR3 in DNA: TGCAGTGCTAGAGATCTCAGGGGACACACTGAAGCTTTCTTT. This gives the protein CSARDLRGHTEAFF.

Concerning this clonotype: The junction departs from the called germline gene at one end, perhaps through a read error. The J gene is TRBJ1-1, the V gene TRBV5-6; D unresolved. The CDR3 loop spans 14 amino acids. CDR1 and CDR2 (germline): SGHDT, YYEEEE. This CDR3 is CASSFWNSEVDALF. CDR3 nucleotide sequence: TGTGCCAGCAGCTTTTGGAATTCAGAAGTGGATGCTCTCTTT.

This clonotype has a count of ten or more. The CDR3 coding sequence is TGTGCCAGCAGCTTGTGGAGAACCGGGGAGCTGTTTTTT. The encoded protein is CASSLWRTGELFF. The chain couples TRBV5-5 to TRBJ2-2, with unresolved D. The CDR3 is 13 residues long. The V end was cut by 1 base, the J end by 5 bases, with 6 bases between. Germline V gene data show CDR1 as SGHKS and CDR2 as YYEKEE (reference sequence).

The gene calls are TRBV30 and TRBJ2-7, with a weak D call TRBD2 (6 bases). The CDR3 totals 13 residues. The germline gives CDR1 GTSNPN, CDR2 SVGIG (reference sequence). Trimming stripped 4 bases from V and 1 base from J, with 11 bases between. The CDR3 loop reads CAWNPSESYEQYF. CDR3 sequence (DNA): TGTGCCTGGAATCCTAGCGAATCCTACGAGCAGTACTTC.

The chain recombines TRBV10-3 with TRBJ2-3; 7 bases are shared with TRBD1. The J segment lost 5 bases and the V segment lost 9 bases, leaving 8 bases of the junction unmatched. The V gene's germline CDR1 is ENHRY and CDR2 SYGVKD. This CDR3 region has 13 residues. DNA of the CDR3: TGTGCCATGGCCAGAGGACAGGAAGATACGCAGTATTTT. Encoded protein: CAMARGQEDTQYF.

The J gene is TRBJ2-2, the V gene TRBV29-1; 8 bases agree with TRBD1. The trim removed 1 base at V and 5 bases at J, leaving 3 bases unmatched. This CDR3 comprises 14 residues. In germline, CDR1 is SQVTM, CDR2 ANQGSEA. The CDR3: CSVEGDRRTGELFF. CDR3 nucleotide sequence: TGCAGCGTTGAAGGGGACAGGCGTACCGGGGAGCTGTTTTTT.

V is TRBV29-1 and J is TRBJ2-3; 7 bases fit TRBD2. CDR3 size: 14 residues. The trim removed 3 bases at V and 3 bases at J, leaving 6 bases unmatched. Germline V lookup: CDR1 SQVTM, CDR2 ANQGSEA. The CDR3: CSVESGEGTDTQYF. CDR3 coding DNA: TGCAGCGTTGAGTCCGGGGAGGGAACAGATACGCAGTATTTT.

The rearrangement joins TRBV3-1 to TRBJ2-7, with D tentatively TRBD1 (5 bases). The CDR3 spans 14 residues. Germline-derived CDR1 and CDR2 are LGHDT and YNNKEL (reference sequence). Trimming removed 0 bases at V and 2 bases at J, with 8 bases between. CDR3: CASSQEGRAYEQYF. CDR3 coding DNA: TGTGCCAGCAGCCAAGAGGGCAGGGCCTACGAGCAGTACTTC.

This clonotype was seen repeatedly, ten times or more. This chain joins TRBV5-1 and TRBJ2-7, with 7 bases identical to TRBD2. The CDR3 spans 16 residues. V dropped 0 bases and J dropped 0; count of bases not matched to a gene: 6. In germline, CDR1 is SGHRS, CDR2 YFSETQ. Written as DNA, the CDR3 is TGCGCCAGCAGCTTGGAGGCTAGCGGCGGCTCCTACGAGCAGTACTTC. It yields the protein CASSLEASGGSYEQYF.

This clonotype came up many times. The V and J genes are TRBV20-1 and TRBJ1-2; D is perhaps TRBD1 (6 bases). Germline CDR1 and CDR2: DFQATT and SNEGSKA (reference sequence). CDR3 size: 13 residues. Trimming pared 6 bases from V and 7 bases from J, leaving 18 bases between. CDR3: CSAPGTTSFGYTF. The DNA of the CDR3 is TGCAGTGCGCCTGGGACAACCTCCTTTGGCTACACCTTC.